These 20 T cell receptor beta chains were all obtained from the same sample, sequenced in a study of cytomegalovirus exposure and HLA in healthy donors. PCR was performed using 60 Vbeta and 13 Jbeta primers. Assay used: immunoSEQ multiplex PCR; TCRdb lists only in-frame clones, some missing. This table holds 160,000 or so clones, more than 75% found once. Sequencing used PBMCs. Receptor source: a male donor in good health and CMV-seronegative.

J is TRBJ2-3 and V is TRBV4-3, with D possibly TRBD1 on 6 matching bases. V was cut by 0 bases and J by 1 base, with 11 bases left in between. Looked up from germline, CDR1 is LGHNA and CDR2 is YSLEER. The CDR3 runs 16 residues. CDR3 nucleotides: TGCGCCAGCAGCCAAGATCCTAACAGGGGCACAGATACGCAGTATTTT. Translated: CASSQDPNRGTDTQYF.

A single count supports this clone. The V gene is TRBV6-6, the J gene TRBJ2-5, with TRBD1 as a possible D gene (6 bases). This CDR3 is 14 amino acids long. V lost 5 bases and J 1 base, leaving 11 bases between the germline ends. The germline CDR1 and CDR2 sequences are MNHNY and SVGAGI (reference sequence). As DNA, the CDR3 is TGTGCCAGCAGTCAGGGGACAACCCAAGAGACCCAGTACTTC. Encoded protein: CASSQGTTQETQYF.

The chain employs TRBV9 and TRBJ2-3; 9 nucleotides agree with TRBD2. Germline V gives CDR1 SGDLS, CDR2 YYNGEE. CDR3 length: 16 amino acids. After removal of 1 base from V and 2 bases from J, the junction contained 5 bases not matched to a gene. The CDR3 is CASSVSAGGTTDTQYF. For the CDR3, the DNA is TGTGCCAGCAGCGTATCAGCGGGAGGAACCACAGATACGCAGTATTTT.

J is TRBJ2-2 and V is TRBV6-1; 9 positions match TRBD2. Losses at the gene ends were 4 bases for V and 3 bases for J; bases not matched to a gene: 9. Germline-derived CDR1 and CDR2 are MNHNS and SASEGT. The CDR3 covers 17 residues. The CDR3 loop is CASSVTAGGGDTGELFF. In DNA form, the CDR3 reads TGTGCCAGCAGTGTAACAGCGGGGGGCGGCGACACCGGGGAGCTGTTTTTT.

J is TRBJ2-3 and V is TRBV28; D is possibly TRBD2 (5 bases). V was pared by 6 bases and J by 2 bases, with 18 bases between. This CDR3 spans 16 amino acids. Per the germline V gene, CDR1 is MDHEN and CDR2 is SYDVKM. CDR3 bases: TGTGCCAGCAGGGATGAGTCTAGCCGATACACAGATACGCAGTATTTT. Translation gives CASRDESSRYTDTQYF.

The CDR3 loop reads CAISEGDRDTGELFF. The CDR3 nucleotides are TGTGCCATCAGTGAGGGGGACAGGGACACCGGGGAGCTGTTTTTT. The rearrangement uses TRBV10-3 and TRBJ2-2, with TRBD1 matching over 9 bases. Germline V gives CDR1 ENHRY, CDR2 SYGVKD. The trim removed 2 bases at V and 3 bases at J, leaving 1 base unmatched. The CDR3 sequence is 15 residues long.

The chain employs TRBV19 and TRBJ2-6; a possible D gene is TRBD1 (5 bases). The CDR3 totals 15 residues. The germline gives CDR1 LNHDA, CDR2 SQIVND (reference sequence). V lost 4 bases and J lost 2, with 9 bases in between. The CDR3 protein is CASSTGQPGANVLTF. Written as DNA, the CDR3 is TGTGCCAGTAGTACCGGACAACCTGGGGCCAACGTCCTGACTTTC.

This chain uses TRBV11-2 with TRBJ2-1; 10 bases are shared with TRBD2. The junction had 9 bases not matched to a gene; V was cut back by 3 bases and J by 7 bases. Per the germline V gene, CDR1 is SGHAT and CDR2 is FQNNGV. The CDR3 sequence is 16 residues long. In nucleotides, the CDR3 is TGTGCCAGCAGCTTGGGGAGCGGGGGGGCTGTTAATGAGCAGTTCTTC. Translating gives CASSLGSGGAVNEQFF.

The genes are TRBV4-2 and TRBJ1-3; D call uncertain. The length of the CDR3 is 16 residues. Deletions cut 1 base from V and 2 bases from J, with 12 bases between. Germline V gives CDR1 LGHNA, CDR2 YNFKEQ. The CDR3 spells CASSQGSAPPGNTIYF. DNA for the CDR3: TGTGCCAGCAGCCAAGGCAGCGCTCCACCTGGAAACACCATATATTTT.

The chain recombines TRBV27 with TRBJ2-3; 7 positions agree with TRBD1. V lost 3 bases and J lost 4; bases outside the gene matches: 10. The CDR3 has 16 residues. Germline CDR1 MNHEY, CDR2 SMNVEV (reference sequence). The CDR3 protein is CASSFSGPGGPDTQYF. The CDR3 DNA reads TGTGCCAGCAGTTTTTCTGGGCCAGGGGGTCCAGATACGCAGTATTTT.

This chain connects TRBV6-5 to TRBJ2-1; 11 bases agree with TRBD2. Germline V lookup: CDR1 MNHEY, CDR2 SVGAGI. This CDR3 comprises 15 residues. The V and J ends lost 4 bases and 1 base, in that order; junction bases with no gene match: 0. The CDR3 region has the DNA TGTGCCAGCAGTTGGACTAGCGGGTCCTACAATGAGCAGTTCTTC. Protein product: CASSWTSGSYNEQFF.

This chain uses TRBV25-1 with TRBJ2-7; TRBD1 aligns across 9 bases. The CDR3 extends over 14 amino acids. Per the germline V gene, CDR1 is MGHDK and CDR2 is SYGVNS. V shed 5 bases and J 4 bases; nucleotides not matched to a gene: 6. CDR3 coding DNA: TGTGCCAGCAGTTCCGGGACAGGGCTTTACGAGCAGTACTTC. This gives the protein CASSSGTGLYEQYF.

The chain employs TRBV5-1 and TRBJ2-3, with TRBD2 identical over 10 bases. CDR1 is SGHRS, CDR2 YFSETQ, per germline. V lost 4 bases and J lost 1; bases outside the gene matches: 3. This CDR3 spans 15 amino acids. CDR3 DNA: TGCGCCAGCAGCACAGGACTAGCGGGCACAGATACGCAGTATTTT. It translates to CASSTGLAGTDTQYF.

The chain is built from TRBV6-1 and TRBJ2-4; 10 bases fit TRBD1. This CDR3 spans 15 amino acids. The V and J ends lost 4 bases and 6 bases, in that order; junction bases with no gene match: 6. Germline V CDR1 and CDR2: MNHNS, SASEGT. CDR3 sequence (DNA): TGTGCCAGCAGTGGACAGGGGGCTCGGAGAAACATTCAGTACTTC. This codes for CASSGQGARRNIQYF.

The chain is built from TRBV11-2 and TRBJ2-1; D is perhaps TRBD1 (6 bases). V lost 4 bases, J lost 8 bases, and 12 bases lay in between. CDR1 is SGHAT, CDR2 FQNNGV, per germline. CDR3 length: 13 amino acids. The CDR3 is CASSSSDSHEQFF. The CDR3 DNA is TGTGCCAGCAGCTCATCGGACAGCCATGAGCAGTTCTTC.

CDR3 loop: CASSLARLETQYF. Here the CDR3 DNA reads TGTGCCAGCAGCTTAGCCAGGCTCGAGACCCAGTACTTC. The J gene is TRBJ2-5, the V gene TRBV7-8; D is unclear. This CDR3 comprises 13 residues. Per germline, CDR1 SGHVS and CDR2 FQNEAQ. V was cut by 0 bases and J by 5 bases, with 7 bases left in between.

As regards this clone: This specimen includes other DNA sequences encoding the same CDR3. V and J are TRBV9 and TRBJ2-1; 12 nucleotides agree with TRBD2. Trimming took 4 bases from V and 8 from J; bases not matched to a gene: 7. There are 15 residues in the CDR3. From germline, CDR1 is SGDLS and CDR2 YYNGEE. DNA of the CDR3: TGTGCCAGCAGCCTGCTGCTAGCGGGAGGGGATGAGCAGTTCTTC. It encodes CASSLLLAGGDEQFF.

The chain couples TRBV7-3 to TRBJ2-2, with unresolved D. Trimming left V 5 bases short and J 7 bases short, with 8 bases between. The germline CDR1 and CDR2 sequences are SGHTA and FQGTGA. The length of the CDR3 is 12 residues. The CDR3 coding sequence is TGTGCCAGCAGCCCCTCGAGCGGGGAGCTGTTTTTT. Its protein is CASSPSSGELFF.

This clone was seen a handful of times. The V gene is TRBV29-1, the J gene TRBJ2-2; 10 bases map to TRBD1. V gave up 6 bases and J gave up 5 bases; unmatched junction bases: 3. CDR1 is SQVTM and CDR2 is ANQGSEA in the germline V gene. This CDR3 is built from 13 residues. CDR3 residues: CSVPGQGTGELFF. CDR3 bases: TGCAGCGTCCCGGGACAGGGGACCGGGGAGCTGTTTTTT.

The chain employs TRBV4-1 and TRBJ2-7; D gene uncertain. Germline V gene sequence: CDR1 MGHRA, CDR2 YSYEKL. This CDR3 region has 13 residues. Trimming removed 1 base at V and 4 bases at J, with 8 bases between. The CDR3 sequence is CASSQVSDYEQYF. CDR3 coding DNA: TGCGCCAGCAGCCAAGTGAGCGATTACGAGCAGTACTTC.